Presented here are 15 T cell receptor beta chains from one specimen sequenced in a study of cytomegalovirus exposure and HLA in healthy donors. The PCR was carried out with 60 Vbeta primers and 13 Jbeta primers. TCRdb's table, derived via immunoSEQ multiplex PCR, lists solely in-frame clones and lacks some. Of 140,000 or so clones listed, around 80% are singletons. Sequencing used PBMCs. All receptors derive from a man aged 35-49 years in good health and CMV-seronegative.

V usage is TRBV5-6 and J usage is TRBJ2-5; TRBD2 aligns across 10 bases. This CDR3 has 17 residues. Per the germline V gene, CDR1 is SGHDT and CDR2 is YYEEEE. V gave up 0 bases and J gave up 4 bases; unmatched junction bases: 9. In DNA form, the CDR3 reads TGTGCCAGCAGCTTGGTGAGGGAGCGGGGGGGCCGAGAGACCCAGTACTTC. Its translation: CASSLVRERGGRETQYF.

The chain joins TRBV11-2 to TRBJ1-2; D call uncertain. The CDR3 has 15 amino acids. Germline CDR1 SGHAT, CDR2 FQNNGV. Trimming took off 1 base at V and 0 bases at J, with 9 bases between the two ends. The CDR3: CASSLAGGANYGYTF. DNA for the CDR3: TGTGCCAGCAGCTTAGCCGGAGGAGCTAACTATGGCTACACCTTC.

The chain joins TRBV4-1 to TRBJ2-7; D not resolved. CDR3 length: 14 amino acids. CDR1 and CDR2 from the germline V gene are MGHRA and YSYEKL. V lost 1 base and J 0 bases, leaving 7 bases between the germline ends. The CDR3 loop is CASSQVSSSYEQYF. The CDR3 region has the DNA TGCGCCAGCAGCCAAGTCTCTTCCTCCTACGAGCAGTACTTC.

This chain links TRBV2 with TRBJ1-4, with D hard to call. Germline CDR1 reads SNHLY; CDR2 reads FYNNEI. This CDR3 is built from 13 residues. Trimming cost V 6 bases and J 3 bases, with 8 bases left between them. The CDR3: CASRSSPNEKLFF. CDR3 sequence (DNA): TGTGCCAGCAGGTCGTCTCCTAATGAAAAACTGTTTTTT.

This chain connects TRBV5-8 to TRBJ2-7; D remains unclear. The CDR3 extends over 11 amino acids. V lost 4 bases and J lost 4, with 6 bases in between. Germline V gene data show CDR1 as SGHTS and CDR2 as YDEGEE. CDR3 sequence (DNA): TGTGCCAGCAGCCCGCTATACGAGCAGTACTTC. It codes for CASSPLYEQYF.

A single count supports this clone. This sequence joins TRBV5-1 and TRBJ2-7, with 9 bases fitting TRBD1. V shed 0 bases, J shed 2 bases, and the junction held 9 bases outside the gene matches. Per the germline V gene, CDR1 is SGHRS and CDR2 is YFSETQ. The CDR3 has 17 amino acids. The chain's CDR3 is CASSLGGQGIPPYEQYF. The CDR3 nucleotides are TGCGCCAGCAGCTTGGGGGGACAGGGAATTCCCCCCTACGAGCAGTACTTC.

The chain couples TRBV4-1 to TRBJ2-5; TRBD1 is a possible D gene (6 bases). The CDR3 extends over 15 amino acids. Looked up from germline, CDR1 is MGHRA and CDR2 is YSYEKL. The V and J ends lost 3 bases and 2 bases respectively, with 13 bases between them. The CDR3 DNA follows: TGCGCCAGCAGCCAGCCGGGACATAGTCAAGAGACCCAGTACTTC. It specifies CASSQPGHSQETQYF.

The chain couples TRBV19 to TRBJ2-6; no firm D call. CDR3 length equals 18 residues. Germline V gene lookup returns CDR1 LNHDA and CDR2 SQIVND (reference sequence). V lost 6 bases and J lost 0, with 18 bases in between. For the CDR3, the DNA is TGTGCCAGTAGCATGTTGGGCCATACGCCCTCTGGGGCCAACGTCCTGACTTTC. This encodes CASSMLGHTPSGANVLTF.

This clone was observed a handful of times. The CDR3 here is CASSVSTSGGTDTQYF. The CDR3 DNA sequence: TGTGCCAGCAGCGTGTCGACTAGCGGGGGGACAGATACGCAGTATTTT. The chain employs TRBV9 and TRBJ2-3; TRBD2 agrees at 13 bases. CDR3 length equals 16 residues. The V segment lost 2 bases and the J segment 3 bases; nucleotides outside the gene matches: 3. Germline V gives CDR1 SGDLS, CDR2 YYNGEE. The variable domain in full, with the rest retrieved from reference TRBV9 and TRBJ2-3, is DSGVTQTPKHLITATGQRVTLRCSPRSGDLSVYWYQQSLDQGLQFLIQYYNGEERAKGNILERFSAQQFPDLHSELNLSSLELGDSALYFCASSVSTSGGTDTQYFGPGTRLTVL.

This clone was seen a single time. The chain is built from TRBV27 and TRBJ2-7; 10 nucleotides agree with TRBD1. V shed 6 bases, J shed 3 bases, and the junction held 8 bases outside the gene matches. This CDR3 is 15 amino acids long. CDR1 is MNHEY, CDR2 SMNVEV, per germline (reference sequence). The CDR3, as DNA: TGTGCCAGCAGAGGACCGGGACAGGGGATCTACGAGCAGTACTTC. Protein product: CASRGPGQGIYEQYF.

V is TRBV29-1 and J is TRBJ2-1, with 7 bases that match TRBD1. Germline assignment: CDR1 SQVTM and CDR2 ANQGSEA. V shed 8 bases and J 4 bases; nucleotides not matched to a gene: 5. This CDR3 is 12 amino acids long. DNA for the CDR3: TGCAGCCTAAGGGGGCTATACAATGAGCAGTTCTTC. It encodes CSLRGLYNEQFF.

This rearrangement joins TRBV18 to TRBJ2-3; D remains ambiguous. Germline CDR1 reads KGHSH; CDR2 reads LQKENI. Trimming shortened V by 2 bases and J by 6 bases, and 12 bases separated the two germline ends. The CDR3 has 14 amino acids. The CDR3 sequence is CASSPIPPRDTQYF. Here the CDR3 DNA reads TGTGCCAGCTCACCAATCCCCCCCCGGGATACGCAGTATTTT. Using reference TRBV18 and TRBJ2-3 for the parts outside the CDR3, the full variable domain is NAGVMQNPRHLVRRRGQEARLRCSPMKGHSHVYWYRQLPEEGLKFMVYLQKENIIDESGMPKERFSAEFPKEGPSILRIQQVVRGDSAAYFCASSPIPPRDTQYFGPGTRLTVL.

The chain's CDR3 is CASSDRGRLGPLHF. As DNA, the CDR3 is TGTGCCAGCAGCGACAGGGGGAGGCTTGGTCCCCTCCACTTT. The gene calls are TRBV7-2 and TRBJ1-6; the match to TRBD1 covers 9 bases. Germline V lookup: CDR1 SGHTA, CDR2 FQGNSA. Trimming cost V 5 bases and J 13 bases; bases outside gene matches: 9. CDR3 length equals 14 residues.

The chain combines TRBV29-1 with TRBJ1-2; D uncertain. Between the trimmed V and J ends, which lost 5 bases and 4 bases, there was a span of 8 bases. The CDR3 is 11 amino acids. Per germline, CDR1 SQVTM and CDR2 ANQGSEA. The CDR3, as DNA: TGCAGCGTTCCTCCGGTCTATGGCTACACCTTC. This encodes CSVPPVYGYTF.

The rearrangement links TRBV20-1 to TRBJ1-2; D not resolved. In germline, CDR1 is DFQATT, CDR2 SNEGSKA (reference sequence). CDR3 length equals 10 residues. The V end was cut by 3 bases, the J end by 8 bases, with 7 bases between. This chain's CDR3 is CSASYAGYTF. In DNA form, the CDR3 reads TGCAGTGCTAGCTATGCCGGCTACACCTTC.